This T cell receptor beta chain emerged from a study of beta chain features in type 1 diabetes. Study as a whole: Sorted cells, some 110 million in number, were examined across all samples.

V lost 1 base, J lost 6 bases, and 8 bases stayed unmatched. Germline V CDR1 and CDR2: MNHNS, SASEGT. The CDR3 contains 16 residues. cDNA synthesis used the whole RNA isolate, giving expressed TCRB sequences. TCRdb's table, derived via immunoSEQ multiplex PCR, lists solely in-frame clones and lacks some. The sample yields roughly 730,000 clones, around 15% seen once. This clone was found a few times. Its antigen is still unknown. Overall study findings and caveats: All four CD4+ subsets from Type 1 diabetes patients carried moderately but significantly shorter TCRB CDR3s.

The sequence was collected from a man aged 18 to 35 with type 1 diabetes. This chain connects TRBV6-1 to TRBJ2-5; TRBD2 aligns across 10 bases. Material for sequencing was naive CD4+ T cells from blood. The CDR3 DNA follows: TGTGCCAGCAGTGAAGGTCAGGGACTAGCGATGAAGACCCAGTACTTC. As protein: CASSEGQGLAMKTQYF.